Following are 18 T cell receptor beta chains from one sample sequenced in a study of T cells after yellow fever vaccination. TCRdb re-analysed the 5' RACE reads in MiXCR, keeping a single row per CDR3 protein. Found here are 120,000 or so distinct CDR3 sequences, roughly 15% of them singletons; the top ten hold approximately 39%. Here the sequenced sample was CD8+ T cells sorted from PBMCs, taken 5 days after the yellow fever booster vaccination. The receptors were sampled from a man aged 18 to 30 who received the YFV17D yellow fever vaccine.

This chain uses TRBV9 with TRBJ1-2; D is undetermined. Trimming took off 4 bases at V and 5 bases at J, with 21 bases between the two ends. CDR1 is SGDLS and CDR2 is YYNGEE in the germline V gene. The CDR3 consists of 16 residues. The CDR3 bases are TGTGCCAGCAGCTCCGCTCGTGGGGTATTTCGGTATGGCTACACCTTC. This sequence encodes CASSSARGVFRYGYTF.

This clonotype was counted between two and nine times. The chain employs TRBV9 and TRBJ1-5; D ambiguous. Germline V gives CDR1 SGDLS, CDR2 YYNGEE. Trimming removed 4 bases from V and 5 bases from J, with 13 bases in between. This CDR3 has 14 residues. CDR3 sequence: CASSSPPGDQPQHF. In DNA, the CDR3 is TGTGCCAGCAGCTCGCCACCGGGCGATCAGCCCCAGCATTTT. Full variable domain (remainder filled in from reference TRBV9 and TRBJ1-5): DSGVTQTPKHLITATGQRVTLRCSPRSGDLSVYWYQQSLDQGLQFLIQYYNGEERAKGNILERFSAQQFPDLHSELNLSSLELGDSALYFCASSSPPGDQPQHFGDGTRLSIL.

This clonotype has at least ten counts. The genes are TRBV7-9 and TRBJ2-7; perhaps D is TRBD1 or TRBD2 (5 bases each). Germline V gene lookup returns CDR1 SEHNR and CDR2 FQNEAQ (reference sequence). The CDR3 loop spans 17 amino acids. V gave up 4 bases and J gave up 3 bases, with 22 bases separating them. CDR3 amino acids: CASSSTGTLGLNYEQYV. The CDR3 nucleotides are TGTGCCAGCAGCTCCACCGGGACCCTGGGGCTGAACTACGAGCAGTACGTC.

This clonotype was counted between two and nine times. The V call is TRBV9, the J call TRBJ2-7; D is ambiguous. Looked up from germline, CDR1 is SGDLS and CDR2 is YYNGEE. The CDR3 sequence is 19 residues long. V lost 0 bases and J lost 3, with 25 bases in between. The chain's CDR3 is CASSVVPRTHPREYYEQYV. The CDR3 DNA reads TGTGCCAGCAGCGTAGTTCCCCGAACCCACCCCCGAGAGTACTACGAGCAGTACGTC.

The chain couples TRBV25-1 to TRBJ1-1, with D perhaps matching TRBD1 (5 bases). Germline lookup yields CDR1 MGHDK and CDR2 SYGVNS. The CDR3 loop spans 14 amino acids. V was clipped by 3 bases and J by 11 bases, with 19 bases between them. CDR3 sequence (DNA): TGTGCCAGCAGTGATTATTCACCAGGGAATAAGGCTTTCTTT. It specifies CASSDYSPGNKAFF.

This chain uses TRBV4-3 with TRBJ1-4; 7 nucleotides agree with TRBD1. The CDR3 is 14 residues long. Germline V gene lookup returns CDR1 LGHNA and CDR2 YSLEER. V shed 3 bases and J 13 bases; nucleotides not matched to a gene: 11. Written as DNA, the CDR3 is TGCGCCAGCAGCCACACGGGAGGGGGCGAGAGACTGTTTTTT. This codes for CASSHTGGGERLFF.

The sample holds a few counts of this clonotype. V usage is TRBV10-3 and J usage is TRBJ2-2, with D unclear. The CDR3 has 15 residues. The V and J ends lost 0 bases and 0 bases respectively, with 5 bases between them. Germline V gene sequence: CDR1 ENHRY, CDR2 SYGVKD. CDR3 loop: CAISESKSNTGELFF. The CDR3 bases are TGTGCCATCAGTGAGTCGAAATCGAACACCGGGGAGCTGTTTTTT.

This clonotype appeared a few times. The genes are TRBV10-3 and TRBJ2-6; D is perhaps TRBD1 or TRBD2 (5 bases each). This CDR3 comprises 14 residues. The V end lost 4 bases, the J end lost 3 bases, and 7 bases lay between the germline ends. Germline V gives CDR1 ENHRY, CDR2 SYGVKD. This chain's CDR3 is CAISVGGGANVLTF. CDR3 bases: TGTGCCATCAGTGTTGGGGGTGGGGCCAACGTCCTGACTTTC.

This rearrangement joins TRBV4-2 to TRBJ1-6, with TRBD1 as a possible D gene (5 bases). Germline assignment: CDR1 LGHNA and CDR2 YNFKEQ. The CDR3 runs 13 residues. The V and J ends lost 4 bases and 9 bases respectively, with 10 bases between them. In DNA, the CDR3 is TGTGCCAGCAGCCCCGACAGCTTTTCACCCCTCCACTTT. Protein sequence: CASSPDSFSPLHF.

This clonotype showed up just a few times. The chain uses TRBV9 and TRBJ2-6; D is undetermined. Trimming removed 0 bases from V and 0 bases from J, with 4 bases in between. The CDR3 contains 15 residues. The germline V gene encodes CDR1 SGDLS and CDR2 YYNGEE. CDR3 coding DNA: TGTGCCAGCAGCGTAGGGGCCTCTGGGGCCAACGTCCTGACTTTC. Translating it yields CASSVGASGANVLTF. Variable domain in full (rest from reference TRBV9 and TRBJ2-6): DSGVTQTPKHLITATGQRVTLRCSPRSGDLSVYWYQQSLDQGLQFLIQYYNGEERAKGNILERFSAQQFPDLHSELNLSSLELGDSALYFCASSVGASGANVLTFGAGSRLTVL.

There are a few counts of this clonotype. This sequence joins TRBV6-2 or TRBV6-3 and TRBJ2-7; no firm D call. V lost 6 bases and J lost 1, with 13 bases in between. CDR1 and CDR2 from the germline V gene are MNHEY and SVGEGT. The CDR3 covers 14 residues. The chain's CDR3 is CASSLRSMSYEQYF. Written as DNA, the CDR3 is TGTGCCAGCAGCCTCCGAAGCATGTCCTACGAGCAGTACTTC.

The table lists this clonotype with a few counts. The rearrangement uses TRBV12-3 or TRBV12-4 and TRBJ1-2; D is undetermined. The CDR3 is made up of 14 amino acids. Trimming shortened V by 5 bases and J by 5 bases, and 15 bases separated the two germline ends. The CDR3 sequence: CASSPSRATYGYTF. CDR3 nucleotide sequence: TGTGCCAGCAGTCCCTCCCGGGCAACTTATGGCTACACCTTC.

This clonotype has more than one count but fewer than ten. The V gene is TRBV4-2, the J gene TRBJ2-7, with unresolved D. The ends were cut back, 3 bases at V and 2 bases at J, with 20 bases in the middle. CDR3 size: 17 residues. CDR1 LGHNA and CDR2 YNFKEQ come from the germline V gene. The CDR3 DNA sequence: TGTGCCAGCAGCCAGAGTTTTCTCGGTGACTCTACCTACGAGCAGTACGTC. Its translation: CASSQSFLGDSTYEQYV.

The count of this clonotype is one. The chain combines TRBV10-2 with TRBJ1-2; D call uncertain. Germline lookup yields CDR1 WSHSY and CDR2 SAAADI. The CDR3 is 13 amino acids. V was shortened by 2 bases and J by 4 bases, with 8 bases between the two germline ends. This CDR3 is CASSEKAIYGYTF. The CDR3 region has the DNA TGCGCCAGCAGTGAGAAGGCAATCTATGGCTACACCTTC.

This clonotype was seen ten or more times. The V and J genes are TRBV6-4 and TRBJ2-6; TRBD1 agrees at 7 bases. Trimming cost V 0 bases and J 2 bases; bases outside gene matches: 1. The germline gives CDR1 MRHNA, CDR2 SNTAGT. This CDR3 spans 16 amino acids. In DNA form, the CDR3 reads TGTGCCAGCAGTGACTCAGGGGGCGCTGGGGCCAACGTCCTGACTTTC. Residues: CASSDSGGAGANVLTF.

The chain carries TRBV29-1 and TRBJ2-7, with 10 bases that match TRBD2. J gave up 0 bases and V 7 bases, and 9 bases lay outside the gene matches. The CDR3 runs 15 residues. Per germline, CDR1 SQVTM and CDR2 ANQGSEA. In nucleotides, the CDR3 is TGCAGCGCATACGAGCGGGGGGGAGGCTCCTACGAGCAGTACTTC. It is translated as CSAYERGGGSYEQYF.

This sequence joins TRBV27 and TRBJ1-1, with D possibly matching TRBD1 (6 bases). The V and J ends lost 5 bases and 4 bases respectively, with 11 bases between them. This CDR3 comprises 13 residues. Germline V CDR1 and CDR2: MNHEY, SMNVEV (reference sequence). The CDR3: CASSGRGGTEAFF. The CDR3 coding sequence is TGTGCCAGCAGTGGAAGGGGGGGCACTGAAGCTTTCTTT.

The V gene is TRBV4-2, the J gene TRBJ2-5, with D maybe TRBD2 (7 bases). This CDR3 is built from 15 residues. The V and J ends lost 5 bases and 5 bases respectively, with 18 bases between them. The V gene's germline CDR1 is LGHNA and CDR2 YNFKEQ. The CDR3 protein is CASSSLGGAGETQYF. CDR3 nucleotides: TGTGCCAGCAGCAGTCTAGGGGGGGCTGGGGAGACCCAGTACTTC.